This TCR beta chain stems from a study of technical replicates of blood from several donors (dated by TCRdb to about 2017). Library preparation used the immunoSEQ multiplex PCR assay. TCRdb holds this immuneACCESS table with in-frame rearrangements only. Some clones are missing; in checked studies, unresolved V genes explain under half, and the rest has no known cause. This sample comprises some 48,000 clones, about 96% of them detected only once. About 0.37% of the sample is in the top ten clones. V sheds 0 bases and J sheds 3 bases, leaving 6 bases between their ends. The germline V gene (reference sequence) yields LNHNV for CDR1 and YYDKDF for CDR2. From the cysteine through the phenylalanine, the CDR3 covers 13 amino acids. CDR3 DNA is the only sequence kept; it has 39 bases, read in frame from the first base. About this clone: No cognate antigen has been identified for it. Per-base quality was not reported, and no clone a single base away is much larger than it.

The receptor was derived from a human donor in good health. The sequenced sample was T cells isolated from PBMCs. This receptor chain uses TRBV15 and TRBJ2-7, with the D gene uncertain. The sequenced DNA: TGTGCCACCAGCAGAGAACTGATCTACGAGCAGTACTTC. Its translation reads: CATSRELIYEQYF.